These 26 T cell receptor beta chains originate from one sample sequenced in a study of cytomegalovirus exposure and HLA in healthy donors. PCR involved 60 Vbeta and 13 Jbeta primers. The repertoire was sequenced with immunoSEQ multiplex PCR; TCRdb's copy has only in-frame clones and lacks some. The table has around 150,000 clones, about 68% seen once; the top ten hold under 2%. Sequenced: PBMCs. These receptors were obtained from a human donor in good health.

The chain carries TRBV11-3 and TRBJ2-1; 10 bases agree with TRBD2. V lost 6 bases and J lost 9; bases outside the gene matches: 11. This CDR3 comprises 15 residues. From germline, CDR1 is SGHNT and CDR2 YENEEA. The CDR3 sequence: CASSALAGVKSEQFF. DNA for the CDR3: TGTGCCAGCAGTGCTCTAGCGGGAGTAAAGAGTGAGCAGTTCTTC.

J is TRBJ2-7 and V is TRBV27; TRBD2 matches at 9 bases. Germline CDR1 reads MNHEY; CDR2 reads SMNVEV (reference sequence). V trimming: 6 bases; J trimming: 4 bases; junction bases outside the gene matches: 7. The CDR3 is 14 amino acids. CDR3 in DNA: TGTGCCAGCAGGGGAGCGGGAGGCCTATACGAGCAGTACTTC. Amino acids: CASRGAGGLYEQYF.

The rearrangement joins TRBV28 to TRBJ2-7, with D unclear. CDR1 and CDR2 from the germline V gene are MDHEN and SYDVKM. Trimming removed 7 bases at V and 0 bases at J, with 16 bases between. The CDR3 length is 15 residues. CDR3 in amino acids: CASTSPTPSSYEQYF. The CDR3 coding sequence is TGTGCCAGCACCTCTCCCACCCCGAGCTCCTACGAGCAGTACTTC.

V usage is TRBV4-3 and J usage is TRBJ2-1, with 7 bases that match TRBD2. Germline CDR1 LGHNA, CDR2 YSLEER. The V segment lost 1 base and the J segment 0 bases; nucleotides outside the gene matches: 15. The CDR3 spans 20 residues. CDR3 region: CASSQVIPGDYLSSYNEQFF. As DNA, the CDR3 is TGCGCCAGCAGCCAAGTAATTCCCGGGGACTACTTAAGCTCCTACAATGAGCAGTTCTTC.

CDR3 residues: CATSRDGGGSGANVLTF. The CDR3 DNA is TGTGCCACCAGCAGAGATGGGGGGGGCTCTGGGGCCAACGTCCTGACTTTC. This chain connects TRBV15 to TRBJ2-6; TRBD2 aligns across 7 bases. The CDR3 runs to 17 residues. V lost 0 bases and J lost 0; bases outside the gene matches: 2. Germline CDR1 LNHNV, CDR2 YYDKDF (reference sequence). Supplemented by reference TRBV15 and TRBJ2-6, the full variable domain reads DAMVIQNPRYQVTQFGKPVTLSCSQTLNHNVMYWYQQKSSQAPKLLFHYYDKDFNNEADTPDNFQSRRPNTSFCFLDIRSPGLGDTAMYLCATSRDGGGSGANVLTFGAGSRLTVL.

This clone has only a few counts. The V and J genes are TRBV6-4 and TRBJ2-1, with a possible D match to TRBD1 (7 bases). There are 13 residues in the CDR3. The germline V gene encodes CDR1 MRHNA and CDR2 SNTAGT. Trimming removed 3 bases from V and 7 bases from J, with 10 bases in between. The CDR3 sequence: CASSEQGRNEQFF. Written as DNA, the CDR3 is TGTGCCAGCAGTGAACAGGGGAGGAATGAGCAGTTCTTC.

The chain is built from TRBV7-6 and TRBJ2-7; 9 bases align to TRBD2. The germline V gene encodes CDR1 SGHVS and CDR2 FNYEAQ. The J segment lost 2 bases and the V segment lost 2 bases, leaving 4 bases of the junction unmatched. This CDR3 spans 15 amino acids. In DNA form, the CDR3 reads TGTGCCAGCAGCTTAATGGCGGGAGGGCCCTACGAGCAGTACTTC. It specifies CASSLMAGGPYEQYF.

The CDR3 loop reads CASSAYEQYF. The CDR3 coding sequence is TGTGCCAGCAGCGCCTACGAGCAGTACTTC. V is TRBV28 and J is TRBJ2-7; D not certain. V lost 6 bases and J 2 bases, leaving 2 bases between the germline ends. Germline values: CDR1 MDHEN, CDR2 SYDVKM. The CDR3 contains 10 residues.

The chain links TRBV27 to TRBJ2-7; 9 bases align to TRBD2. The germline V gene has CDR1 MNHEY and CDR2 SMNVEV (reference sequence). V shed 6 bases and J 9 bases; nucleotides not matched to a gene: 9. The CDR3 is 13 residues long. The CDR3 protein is CASSWGSGGRQYF. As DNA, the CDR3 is TGTGCCAGCAGCTGGGGCAGCGGGGGGAGGCAGTACTTC.

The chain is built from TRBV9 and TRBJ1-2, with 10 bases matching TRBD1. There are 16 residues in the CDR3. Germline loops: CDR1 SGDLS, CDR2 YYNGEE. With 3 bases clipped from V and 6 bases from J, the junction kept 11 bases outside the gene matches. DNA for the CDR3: TGTGCCAGCAGCGGAGAGGAGACAGGGGGCGTGGATGGCTACACCTTC. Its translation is CASSGEETGGVDGYTF.

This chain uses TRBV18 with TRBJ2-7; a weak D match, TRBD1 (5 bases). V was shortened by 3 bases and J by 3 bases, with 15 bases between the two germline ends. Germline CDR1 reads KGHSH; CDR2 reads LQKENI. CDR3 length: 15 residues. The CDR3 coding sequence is TGTGCCAGCTCACCTGGCGACAGAAGTGGCTACGAGCAGTACTTC. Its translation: CASSPGDRSGYEQYF.

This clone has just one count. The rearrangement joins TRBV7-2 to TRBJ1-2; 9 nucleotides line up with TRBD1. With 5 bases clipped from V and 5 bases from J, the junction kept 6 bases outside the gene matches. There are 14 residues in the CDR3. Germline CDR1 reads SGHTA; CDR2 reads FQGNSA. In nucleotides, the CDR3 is TGTGCCAGCAGCCATCGACAGGGGGGGTATGGCTACACCTTC. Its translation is CASSHRQGGYGYTF. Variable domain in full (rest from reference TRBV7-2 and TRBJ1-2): GAGVSQSPSNKVTEKGKDVELRCDPISGHTALYWYRQSLGQGLEFLIYFQGNSAPDKSGLPSDRFSAERTGGSVSTLTIQRTQQEDSAVYLCASSHRQGGYGYTFGSGTRLTVV.

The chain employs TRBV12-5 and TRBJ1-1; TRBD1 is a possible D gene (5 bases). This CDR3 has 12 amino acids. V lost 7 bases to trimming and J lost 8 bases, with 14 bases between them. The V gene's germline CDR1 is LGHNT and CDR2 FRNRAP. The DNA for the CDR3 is TGTGCTAGTGTCCCCGACCGGGGGGAAGCTTTCTTT. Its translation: CASVPDRGEAFF.

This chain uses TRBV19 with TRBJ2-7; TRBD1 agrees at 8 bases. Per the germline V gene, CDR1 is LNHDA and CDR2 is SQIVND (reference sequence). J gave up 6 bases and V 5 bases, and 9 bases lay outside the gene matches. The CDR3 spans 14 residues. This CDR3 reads CASSPRGLVAEQYF. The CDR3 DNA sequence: TGTGCCAGTAGTCCCAGGGGGCTAGTCGCCGAGCAGTACTTC.

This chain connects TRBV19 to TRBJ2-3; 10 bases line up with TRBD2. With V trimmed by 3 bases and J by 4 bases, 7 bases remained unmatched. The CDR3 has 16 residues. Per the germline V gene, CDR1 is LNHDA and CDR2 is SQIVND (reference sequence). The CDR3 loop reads CASSIVPSGSPDTQYF. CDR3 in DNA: TGTGCCAGTAGTATTGTTCCTAGCGGGAGCCCAGATACGCAGTATTTT.

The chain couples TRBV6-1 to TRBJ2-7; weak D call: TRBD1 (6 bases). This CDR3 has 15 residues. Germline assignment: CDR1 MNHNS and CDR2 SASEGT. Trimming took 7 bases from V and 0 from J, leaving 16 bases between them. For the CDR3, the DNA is TGTGCCAGCAAGAAGGACAGTACTATCTCCTACGAGCAGTACTTC. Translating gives CASKKDSTISYEQYF.

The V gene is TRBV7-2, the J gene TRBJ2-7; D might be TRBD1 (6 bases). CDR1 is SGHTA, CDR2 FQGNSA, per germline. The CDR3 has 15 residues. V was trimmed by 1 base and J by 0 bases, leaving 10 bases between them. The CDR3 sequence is CASSLGTVSSYEQYF. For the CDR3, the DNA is TGTGCCAGCAGCTTAGGGACAGTAAGCTCCTACGAGCAGTACTTC. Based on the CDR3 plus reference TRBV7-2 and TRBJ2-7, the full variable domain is GAGVSQSPSNKVTEKGKDVELRCDPISGHTALYWYRQSLGQGLEFLIYFQGNSAPDKSGLPSDRFSAERTGGSVSTLTIQRTQQEDSAVYLCASSLGTVSSYEQYFGPGTRLTVT.

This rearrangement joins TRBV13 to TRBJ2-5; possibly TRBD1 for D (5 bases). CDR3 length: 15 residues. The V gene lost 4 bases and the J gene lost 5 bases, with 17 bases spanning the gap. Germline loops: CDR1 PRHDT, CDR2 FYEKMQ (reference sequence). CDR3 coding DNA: TGTGCCAGCAGCTCTATACAGGATAACGGGGAGACCCAGTACTTC. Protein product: CASSSIQDNGETQYF.

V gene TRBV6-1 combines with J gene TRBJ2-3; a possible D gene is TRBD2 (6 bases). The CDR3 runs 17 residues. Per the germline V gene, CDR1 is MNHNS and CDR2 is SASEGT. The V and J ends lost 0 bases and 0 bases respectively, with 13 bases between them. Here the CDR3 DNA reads TGTGCCAGCAGTGAAGCTTCGGGGGTGGACAGCACAGATACGCAGTATTTT. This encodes CASSEASGVDSTDTQYF.

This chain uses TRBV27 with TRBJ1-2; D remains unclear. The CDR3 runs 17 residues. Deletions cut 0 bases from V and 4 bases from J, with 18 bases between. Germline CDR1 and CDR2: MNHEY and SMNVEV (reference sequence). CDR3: CASSLSPLTRFVYGYTF. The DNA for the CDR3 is TGTGCCAGCAGTTTATCCCCTCTGACACGGTTCGTCTATGGCTACACCTTC.

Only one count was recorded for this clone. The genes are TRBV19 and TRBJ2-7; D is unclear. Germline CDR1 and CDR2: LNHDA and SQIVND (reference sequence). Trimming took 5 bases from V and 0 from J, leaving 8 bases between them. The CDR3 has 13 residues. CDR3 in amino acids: CASSHLSSYEQYF. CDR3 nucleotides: TGTGCCAGTAGTCACTTGAGCTCCTACGAGCAGTACTTC.

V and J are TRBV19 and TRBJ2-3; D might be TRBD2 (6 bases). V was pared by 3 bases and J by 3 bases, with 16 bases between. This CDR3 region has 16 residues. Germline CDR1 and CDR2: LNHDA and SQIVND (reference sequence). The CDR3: CASSISPGVYTDTQYF. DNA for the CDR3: TGTGCCAGTAGTATTTCACCGGGGGTTTATACAGATACGCAGTATTTT.

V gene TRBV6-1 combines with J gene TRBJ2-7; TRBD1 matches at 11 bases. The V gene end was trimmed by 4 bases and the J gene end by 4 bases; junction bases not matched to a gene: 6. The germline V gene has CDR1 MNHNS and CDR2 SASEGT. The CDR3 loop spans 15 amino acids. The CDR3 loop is CASSVIGQGAYEQYF. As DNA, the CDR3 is TGTGCCAGCAGTGTAATCGGACAGGGGGCGTACGAGCAGTACTTC.

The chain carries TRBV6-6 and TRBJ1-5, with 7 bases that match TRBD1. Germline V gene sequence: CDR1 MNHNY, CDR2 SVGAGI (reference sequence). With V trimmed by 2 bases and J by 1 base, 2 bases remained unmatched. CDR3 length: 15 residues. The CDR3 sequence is CASSYPGQSNQPQHF. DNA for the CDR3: TGTGCCAGCAGTTACCCGGGACAGAGCAATCAGCCCCAGCATTTT.

CDR3: CASSLGGTGIPNEQFF. CDR3 DNA: TGTGCCAGCAGCTTGGGGGGGACAGGGATTCCCAATGAGCAGTTCTTC. The rearrangement uses TRBV5-4 and TRBJ2-1, with 9 nucleotides matching TRBD1. Trimming cost V 0 bases and J 6 bases; bases outside gene matches: 7. The CDR3 has 16 amino acids. In germline, CDR1 is SGHNT, CDR2 YYREEE (reference sequence).

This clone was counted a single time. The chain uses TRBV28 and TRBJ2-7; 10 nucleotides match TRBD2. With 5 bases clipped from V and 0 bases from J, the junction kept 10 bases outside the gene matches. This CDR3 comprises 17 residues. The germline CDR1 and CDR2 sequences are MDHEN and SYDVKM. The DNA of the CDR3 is TGTGCCAGCAGTCCCCCTAGCGGGAGCGAAAGCTCCTACGAGCAGTACTTC. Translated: CASSPPSGSESSYEQYF.